These T cell receptor beta chains were read from a single sample in a study of T cell changes during pregnancy in multiple sclerosis. TCRdb's copy holds only in-frame clones and misses some; the assay was immunoSEQ multiplex PCR. The sample shows tens of thousands of clones, around 93% of them seen only once. This specimen was peripheral blood, taken before pregnancy. Receptors were obtained from a female donor with multiple sclerosis, enrolled in a pregnancy study. CDR3s include the opening cysteine and the closing phenylalanine or tryptophan. Each record gives: D gene, J gene, V gene, CDR3 DNA, CDR3 protein. D genes are given only for firm matches.

NA | TRBJ2-1 | TRBV13 | TGTGCCAGCAGCTTACCGTTCAGCAGGTCCTACAATGAGCAGTTCTTC | CASSLPFSRSYNEQFF
NA | TRBJ1-2 | TRBV9 | TGTGCCAGCAGCCCCAGGGGCACCTTC | CASSPRGTF
TRBD2 | TRBJ2-1 | TRBV18 | TGTGCCAGCTCACCAAGACCACTAGCGGGGGAGTACAATGAGCAGTTCTTC | CASSPRPLAGEYNEQFF
TRBD2 | TRBJ2-1 | TRBV7-6 | TGTGCCAGCAGCTTAGCGGTAGCGGGAGGCCGTGGGAATGAGCAGTTCTTC | CASSLAVAGGRGNEQFF
NA | TRBJ1-1 | TRBV9 | TGTGCCAGCAACCTCGGGGGGGGCGCGACTGAAGCTTTCTTT | CASNLGGGATEAFF
NA | TRBJ1-1 | TRBV12-5 | TGTGCTAGTGGTTTGGACATTAACACTGAAGCTTTCTTT | CASGLDINTEAFF
NA | TRBJ1-1 | TRBV7-9 | TGTGCCAGCAGCTTAGCGCCAGGCACTGAAGCTTTCTTT | CASSLAPGTEAFF
TRBD1 | TRBJ2-7 | TRBV11-2 | TGTGCCAGCAGCTTTGGAAAGAGGGACAGCCTTCTAGGGCAGTACTTC | CASSFGKRDSLLGQYF
NA | TRBJ1-1 | TRBV11-2 | TGTGCCAGCAGCCCGAGACAGGCATTGAACACTGAAGCTTTCTTT | CASSPRQALNTEAFF
NA | TRBJ2-2 | TRBV5-1 | TGCGCCAGCAGCTCGGGGTTTTACTTGGGGGAGCTGTTTTTT | CASSSGFYLGELFF
NA | TRBJ1-2 | TRBV4-3 | TGCGCCAGCAGCCAAGAAAATCAGGGGTCGGTCTATGGCTACACCTTC | CASSQENQGSVYGYTF
NA | TRBJ1-4 | TRBV7-3 | TGTGCCAGCAGCTTAGGGGGGGCTTACGGTGAAAAACTGTTTTTT | CASSLGGAYGEKLFF
NA | TRBJ2-5 | TRBV7-3 | TGTGCCAGCAGCTTAACGACAGGCCCGGAGGAGACCCAGTACTTC | CASSLTTGPEETQYF
NA | TRBJ1-1 | TRBV7-3 | TGTGCCAGCAGCCGCTTTATATTTCAGGGTTTGAACACTGAAGCTTTCTTT | CASSRFIFQGLNTEAFF
TRBD1 | TRBJ1-1 | TRBV6-1 | TGTGCCAGCAGTGAAGGCAGGGGGAGACGGAACACTGAAGCTTTCTTT | CASSEGRGRRNTEAFF
NA | TRBJ2-1 | TRBV20-1 | TGCAGTGCTACCCGTTTTAATGAGCAGTTCTTC | CSATRFNEQFF
TRBD1 | TRBJ2-1 | TRBV9 | TGTGCCAGCAGCGTAGAGGGGGCCTCCTACAATGAGCAGTTCTTC | CASSVEGASYNEQFF
TRBD2 | TRBJ2-5 | TRBV25-1 | TGTGCCAGCAGTGTTCCGCGGGGGGCTGTAGAGACCCAGTACTTC | CASSVPRGAVETQYF
NA | TRBJ2-7 | TRBV6-1 | TGTGCCAGCAGTCAGGGTTCCTACGAGCAGTACTTC | CASSQGSYEQYF
TRBD1 | TRBJ1-1 | TRBV4-3 | TGCGCCAGCAGCCAAGAACCCGGGACAGGGGGCGTATTAGGGATAGCTTTCTTT | CASSQEPGTGGVLGIAFF
TRBD1 | TRBJ1-4 | TRBV7-8 | TGTGCCAGCAGCTTAAGGCCGGGACAGGGACGTGAAAAACTGTTTTTT | CASSLRPGQGREKLFF
TRBD2 | TRBJ2-2 | TRBV6-6 | TGTGCCAGCTTCAGGGGAATAGCGGGAAGAACCGGGGAGCTGTTTTTT | CASFRGIAGRTGELFF
TRBD1 | TRBJ1-1 | TRBV2 | TGTGCCAGCAGTGAAACTGGGACAGGGAACACTGAAGCTTTCTTT | CASSETGTGNTEAFF
TRBD1 | TRBJ1-5 | TRBV7-2 | TGTGCCAGCAGCCTAGAAGGGGGCGGCAATCAGCCCCAGCATTTT | CASSLEGGGNQPQHF
TRBD1 | TRBJ1-1 | TRBV30 | TGTGCCTGGAGGAAGACAGGGGGCCCTGAAGCTTTCTTT | CAWRKTGGPEAFF
NA | TRBJ2-1 | TRBV2 | TGTGCCAGCAGTGATCTGGGCACAGGGATCTCCTACAATGAGCAGTTCTTC | CASSDLGTGISYNEQFF